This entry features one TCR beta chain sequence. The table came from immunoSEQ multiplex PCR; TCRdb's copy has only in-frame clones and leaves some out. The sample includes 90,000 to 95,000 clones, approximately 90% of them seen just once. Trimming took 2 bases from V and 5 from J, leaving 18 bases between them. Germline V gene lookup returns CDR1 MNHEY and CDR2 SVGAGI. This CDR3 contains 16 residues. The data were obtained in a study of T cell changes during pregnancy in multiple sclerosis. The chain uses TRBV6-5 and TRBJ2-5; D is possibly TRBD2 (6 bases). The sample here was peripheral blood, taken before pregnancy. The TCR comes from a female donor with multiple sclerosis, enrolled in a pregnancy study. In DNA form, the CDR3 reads TGTGCCAGCAGTTACAAGGGACGGAGGGCGTCGGAGACCCAGTACTTC. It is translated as CASSYKGRRASETQYF.